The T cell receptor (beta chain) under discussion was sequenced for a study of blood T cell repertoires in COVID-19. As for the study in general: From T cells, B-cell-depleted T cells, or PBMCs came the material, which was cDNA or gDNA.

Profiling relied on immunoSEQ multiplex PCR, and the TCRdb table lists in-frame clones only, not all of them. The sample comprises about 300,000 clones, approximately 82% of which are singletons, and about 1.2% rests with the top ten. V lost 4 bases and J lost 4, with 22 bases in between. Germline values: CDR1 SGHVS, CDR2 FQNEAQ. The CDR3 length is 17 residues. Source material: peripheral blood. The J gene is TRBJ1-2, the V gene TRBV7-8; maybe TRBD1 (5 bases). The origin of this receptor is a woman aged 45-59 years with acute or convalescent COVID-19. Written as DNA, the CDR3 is TGTGCCAGCAGCTCCTCCTCGCTAACAGGACCTGGCTATGGCTACACCTTC. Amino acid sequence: CASSSSSLTGPGYGYTF.